This T cell receptor beta chain was sequenced for a study of blood T cells in healthy people across ages. Through a sample-barcoded 5' primer and a J-beta primer mix, a second PCR was run for roughly 6 to 12 cycles. Each cDNA molecule received a tag from a template-switch adaptor that had 12 random nucleotides. TCRdb fed the 5' RACE reads into MiXCR, producing one record per CDR3 protein. The sample lists 950,000 to 1,200,000 distinct CDR3 sequences, 30% to 40% occurring once. The CDR3 has 16 amino acids. CDR1 and CDR2 from the germline V gene are SGHRS and YFSETQ. Trimming stripped 4 bases from V and 1 base from J, with 17 bases between.

The sequence was collected from a man in his late teens or twenties in good health. The chain recombines TRBV5-1 with TRBJ1-1, with D perhaps TRBD1 (5 bases). Sequenced sample: blood. DNA for the CDR3: TGCGCCAGCAGCCTCTATCTTGGGACGCCGAACACTGAAGCTTTCTTT. The encoded protein is CASSLYLGTPNTEAFF. Filled out from reference TRBV5-1 and TRBJ1-1, the complete variable domain reads KAGVTQTPRYLIKTRGQQVTLSCSPISGHRSVSWYQQTPGQGLQFLFEYFSETQRNKGNFPGRFSGRQFSNSRSEMNVSTLELGDSALYLCASSLYLGTPNTEAFFGQGTRLTVV.